This T cell receptor beta chain was found in a study of molecular identifiers for immune sequencing clone quantification. There are 13 residues in the CDR3. Germline V gives CDR1 LNHDA, CDR2 SQIVND (reference sequence). V lost 4 bases and J lost 9, with 13 bases in between. Preparation of the bulk TCR libraries relied on previously described methods and listed TCR primers. TCRdb re-derived calls from the PCR reads in MiXCR, one entry per CDR3 protein. This table has 550,000 to 750,000 distinct CDR3 sequences, about 20% appearing once. On this clonotype: A much larger clone differs by one base, so this may be a read error.

This chain joins TRBV19 and TRBJ1-5, with D perhaps matching TRBD1 (5 bases). The TCR was taken from a human donor in good health. Some libraries in this study had Jurkat cell RNA spiked in. The sequencing input was naive CD8+ T cells from blood, with Jurkat cell RNA spiked in. Noted subset: FACS-sorted CD8+CD4-CCR7+CD45RA+ naive T cells. DNA for the CDR3: TGTGCCAGTAGTAACTTTAACGGGGGGCCCCAGCATTTT. Translating gives CASSNFNGGPQHF.